The sequence of this T cell receptor beta chain was determined in a study of cytomegalovirus exposure and HLA in healthy donors. Study observations and caveats: Available immune exposure information covered CMV serostatus only. A later analysis found TCR association rates differed by HLA locus, highest for DRB1 and lowest for HLA-C.

Healthy bone marrow donors made up the donor group. V shed 3 bases, J shed 4 bases, and the junction held 7 bases outside the gene matches. This CDR3 is built from 15 residues. The germline V gene encodes CDR1 SEHNR and CDR2 FQNEAQ (reference sequence). Use of 60 Vbeta and 13 Jbeta primers characterized the PCR. Method: immunoSEQ multiplex PCR; TCRdb's copy keeps in-frame clones and lacks some. Recorded for this sample: more than 70,000 clones. As regards this clone: The antigen is not known.

The chain recombines TRBV7-9 with TRBJ2-5; 8 nucleotides match TRBD2. The TCR sequence derives from a woman aged 60-75 years in good health and CMV-seronegative. The source material was PBMCs. CDR3: CASSLGLVPLETQYF. The CDR3 DNA reads TGTGCCAGCAGCTTGGGACTAGTCCCTCTAGAGACCCAGTACTTC.